This TCR beta chain came from a study of cytomegalovirus exposure and HLA in healthy donors listed by TCRdb under 2017. General notes on the study: According to an earlier analysis of 450 to 650 of the donors, about 179 million T cells yielded over 100 million unique TCR beta sequences and about 300 Gb of sequence data. Rather than using new phenotypic data, the later analysis identified candidate immune exposures from TCR beta sequences and from how often those sequences occurred across donors. Typing coverage varied by locus: roughly 620-640 donors for A, B, C, DRB1 and DQB1; more than 500 for DQA1; more than 600 for DPA1; approximately 490 for DPB1. Alongside the repertoire data, information on donor age, sex, ethnicity and CMV serostatus was compiled. A later analysis re-analyzed previously published TCR beta repertoires from hundreds of donors and added high-resolution HLA genotyping to study TCR occurrence patterns. To predict cytomegalovirus infection status, the study brought together high-throughput TCR immunosequencing, statistical association of individual TCRs with disease status, and machine learning. The genetic ancestry cluster associated with self-reported Caucasian donors included 70% to 85% of the 350 to 500 genotyped donors. On average, around 240,000 unique TCR beta nucleotide sequences were sequenced per donor among roughly 430 genotyped donors of the cohort, with roughly 20% of those sequences being non-productive. In an earlier analysis of roughly 600 of the donors, high-throughput TCR beta sequencing was used to judge whether each TCR beta V gene segment behaved as functional or pseudogenic. The study aimed to test whether cataloging public T cell receptors could reveal signatures of past pathogen exposure. The study used immunosequencing to profile the T cell repertoires of about 670 subjects and linked those repertoires to cytomegalovirus serostatus. A separate validation cohort of approximately 130 different subjects was used in addition to the approximately 670-subject first cohort. A later genetic analysis used genome-wide SNP genotypes for about three fifths of the roughly 700 donors, treating that subset as a discovery cohort. Because of strong linkage in the cohort, a handful of DR-DQ haplotypes were treated as single units for association and clustering. An early release covering about 600 HLA-typed donors comprised about 300 gigabases of sequencing data and approximately 85 million unique TCR sequences. HLA typing covered class I and class II loci at four-digit resolution. All discovery cohort repertoires had been generated using a single sequencing platform. The paper as a whole reports these results and caveats: Correlated functional status among segregating V segments might reflect linkage disequilibrium, but an unknown experimental factor could not be ruled out. The authors suggested that the approach could potentially be extended to other disease states and immunological phenotypes. Only TCR beta chains were sequenced in this cohort, and the absence of alpha or paired-chain data limited detectable features. A later analysis found that TCR association rates varied across HLA loci, with DRB1 alleles showing the most associated TCRs and HLA-C alleles the fewest. In vitro tests confirmed that a few of the cytomegalovirus-associated TCR beta chains recognize cytomegalovirus antigens. In the study, roughly 160 TCR beta chains were listed as associated with cytomegalovirus. The 87-base-pair reads could not distinguish some IMGT-functional V segments, including TRBV6-2 and TRBV6-3, so those segments were excluded. Roughly 15 rarely observed V segments, including chromosome 9 orphons, were excluded from the earlier analysis of approximately 500 of the donors because counts were too low. Compared with equally common non-associated chains, HLA-associated TCR beta chains in a later analysis were more clonally expanded and had lower generation probabilities. A later genetic analysis reported fewer N-insertions in productive TCRs among donors in an Asian-associated ancestry cluster than the roughly 700-donor mean. Because some donors lacked HLA typing at each locus, the association tests relied only on the typed subset. In a later analysis, several top co-occurrence clusters were reported to appear linked to parvovirus B19, influenza, CMV and Epstein-Barr virus. Most TCR sequences were seen in very few donors, while some public TCRs were found in many individuals. Specific HLA alleles were associated with more than 15,000 TCR beta sequences at a false discovery rate of 0.05 in a later analysis. In a later analysis, most CMV-associated TCR beta chains were found to appear HLA-restricted, with HLA associations seemingly driven largely by CMV exposure. V-gene and J-gene trimming of TCR beta chains was associated with a missense DCLRE1C variant in a later genetic analysis, and the association was replicated in an independent cohort. Cytomegalovirus status was reported to be diagnosed by the classifier with high specificity and sensitivity in both the original and validation cohorts. A further reported finding was that TCR beta sequences accurately predicted the HLA-A and HLA-B alleles for most subjects in the first cohort. In an earlier analysis of fewer than 750 of the donors, most TCR beta V segments were observed in productive rearrangements about 87% or about 30% of the time, broadly matching IMGT annotations. A group of highly shared sequence variants was considered likely to be a technical artifact of the sequencing pipeline. Presence/absence analyses assumed roughly uniform sequencing depth across donors, an assumption that may not hold. When HLA alleles, especially DR and DQ, strongly co-occurred, TCR associations were difficult to assign to individual alleles. CMV serostatus was the only immune exposure information available for the cohort.

Libraries were constructed by the immunoSEQ multiplex PCR assay. For the multiplex PCR, a mixture combining 60 forward primers for TCR Vbeta segments and 13 reverse primers for TCR Jbeta segments was used. The CDR3 region of rearranged TCR beta genes was amplified from genomic DNA by a multiplex PCR assay. Amplified TCR beta libraries were sequenced as 87-base-pair reads on the Illumina HiSeq System. Concerning the study's data processing: A later analysis tallied 80 million to 95 million unique TCR beta chains across the 550 to 850 repertoires, and around 12 million of those chains were shared by two or more donors. Raw reads were error-corrected and collapsed into unique sequences by a nearest-neighbor algorithm in which closely related sequences were merged to remove PCR and sequencing errors. CDR3 sequences were aligned to IMGT reference sequences to assign V, D and J gene segments. For a sequence to be retained, a match of at least six nucleotides to both a V gene segment and a J gene segment was required. Rearrangements were called productive when the CDR3 lacked stop codons and stayed in frame with V and J; all others were non-productive. CDR3 was defined according to IMGT convention as the region running from the second conserved V-encoded cysteine to the conserved J-encoded phenylalanine. The earlier analysis of 550 to 650 of the donors excluded any sequence lacking an unambiguous match to a single V gene segment. An earlier analysis of 550 to 650 of the donors classified V segments as functional when productive rearrangements were above 56.7% and as segregating when the standard deviation between donors was above 5%. A statistical classification framework was built to diagnose cytomegalovirus status from the catalog of TCR beta chain sequences. A later analysis assigned V and J genes by comparing TCR nucleotide sequences with IMGT/GENE-DB human TR gene sequences. Using the TCRdist pipeline, a later analysis assigned CDR3 sequences along with most-parsimonious VDJ recombination scenarios. In a later analysis, each TCR beta chain was defined by its CDR3 amino acid sequence together with its V-gene family, and reads lacking a unique V-gene family were excluded. As a way to deal with suspected cross-contamination and a sequencing artifact, a later analysis dropped 450 to 600 nucleotide sequences that were highly shared and had low generation probability. A later analysis calculated a clonal expansion index for each public chain from normalized within-repertoire ranks of inferred template counts. In a later analysis, generation probabilities were computed with a VDJ recombination model fitted to out-of-frame rearrangements, and the resulting probabilities were checked against IGoR. Hypergeometric tests were used in a later analysis to score TCR-TCR, TCR-HLA and TCR-CMV co-occurrence, with a repertoire-size bias correction applied to the TCR pairs. To estimate false discovery rates, a later analysis permuted the HLA or CMV assignments 20 times. In a later analysis, co-occurring TCRs were grouped with DBSCAN, and TCRdist sequence similarity was added when clustering was performed within HLA-allele-positive subsets. Repertoires with fewer than 30,000 or more than 120,000 public chains, plus five repertoires with anomalous nucleotide sharing, were excluded from co-occurrence clustering. In its TCRdb copy, this immuneACCESS table keeps in-frame sequences only and misses some clones. Where compared with another copy, unresolved V genes explain less than half of these, and the others have no known cause. V and J calls and clone size are given by that table; D and trimming were obtained from the DNA. In this sample the table shows some 150,000 clones, approximately 78% of which occur a single time. The ten largest make up roughly 8.2% of the sample.

The cohort comprised 710 or so healthy bone marrow donors. All cohort members were sampled while nominally healthy, although unrecorded immune exposures were likely present. The donor was CMV seropositive and was included in the group of approximately 310 seropositive cohort members. A peripheral blood sample was provided by each donor, and peripheral blood mononuclear cells were used for TCR beta sequencing. Genomic DNA extraction from the blood cell samples was performed with the Qiagen DNeasy Blood Extraction Kit. From its cysteine to its phenylalanine, the CDR3 spans 15 amino acids. Only the CDR3 DNA is retained, 45 bases long and in frame from the first base. Trimming accounts for 5 bases at V and 2 bases at J, while the number of junction bases matched to no gene is 7. Based on the germline V gene, the CDR1 and CDR2 sequences are SGHTA and FQGNSA. Concerning this clone: The antigen it binds to is not known. No base quality values were provided; no much bigger clone lies one nucleotide off.

The receptor was isolated from a woman aged 45-59 years in good health and CMV-seropositive. The chain was built from TRBV7-2 and TRBJ2-7, with 9 bases in between that match TRBD2. Sequenced material: PBMCs. Read as DNA, the sequence is TGTGCCAGCAGCCCCGGGACTAGCTTCACCTACGAGCAGTACTTC. Its product reads: CASSPGTSFTYEQYF. Reference TRBV7-2 and TRBJ2-7 genes cover what lies past the CDR3, so the full variable domain is GAGVSQSPSNKVTEKGKDVELRCDPISGHTALYWYRQSLGQGLEFLIYFQGNSAPDKSGLPSDRFSAERTGGSVSTLTIQRTQQEDSAVYLCASSPGTSFTYEQYFGPGTRLTVT.